This T cell receptor (beta chain) was sequenced in a study of spatial heterogeneity in lung cancer. About the study: Beta-chain sequences consistently outnumbered alpha-chain sequences in detection. Combinations of a unique TCR and a UMI were tallied in raw reads, and on average each appeared more than ten times. Whole-study findings and limits: In tumors, expanded intratumoral alpha and beta TCR counts tracked mutation counts.

In TCRdb, the 5' RACE reads were re-called with MiXCR into one record per CDR3 protein. The sample has fewer than 7,000 distinct CDR3 sequences; 14% are singletons. Trimming stripped 1 base from V and 5 bases from J, with 14 bases between. The CDR3 extends over 16 amino acids. The sample's time point: sample taken at primary tumor resection. Whole RNA was taken from tumor, nontumor lung or frozen PBMC; it was then sequenced unsorted. In its sample, this clonotype is medium-sized. The antigen is undetermined. Since it is a stray read in a library aimed at alpha chains, this beta chain has a size that is not meaningful.

The sequence came from a male donor with early-stage non-small cell lung cancer. Sequencing was performed on lung tumor tissue, taken at surgery. This chain uses TRBV12-3 or TRBV12-4 with TRBJ1-4, with a possible D match to TRBD1 (6 bases). The CDR3 here is CASSLDPGAANEKLFF. The CDR3 coding sequence is TGTGCCAGCAGTTTAGACCCAGGGGCGGCAAATGAAAAACTGTTTTTT.